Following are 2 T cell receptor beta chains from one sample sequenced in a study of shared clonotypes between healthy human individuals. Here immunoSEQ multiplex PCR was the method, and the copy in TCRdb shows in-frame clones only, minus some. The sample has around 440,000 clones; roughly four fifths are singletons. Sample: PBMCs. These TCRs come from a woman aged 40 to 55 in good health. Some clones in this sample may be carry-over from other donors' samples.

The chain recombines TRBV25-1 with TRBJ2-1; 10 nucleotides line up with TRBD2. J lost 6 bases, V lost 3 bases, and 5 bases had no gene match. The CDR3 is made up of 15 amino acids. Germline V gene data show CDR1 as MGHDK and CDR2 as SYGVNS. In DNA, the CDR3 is TGTGCCAGCAGTGAGAGTCTAGCGGGAGTCAATGAGCAGTTCTTC. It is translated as CASSESLAGVNEQFF.

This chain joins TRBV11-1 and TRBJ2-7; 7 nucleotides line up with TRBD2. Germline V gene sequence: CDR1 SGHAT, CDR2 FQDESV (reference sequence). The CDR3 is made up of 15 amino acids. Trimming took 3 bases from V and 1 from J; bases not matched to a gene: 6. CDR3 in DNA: TGTGCCAGCAGCTTGGTTAGCGGGTTATCCTACGAGCAGTACTTC. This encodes CASSLVSGLSYEQYF.